This T cell receptor beta chain was obtained from a study of shared clonotypes between healthy human individuals (dated by TCRdb to 2018 to 2021). With regard to the full study: Three men and a couple of women, aged 18 to 49 years, made up the cohort. For each donor, CD4 naive and CD4 memory were each given three plates, CD8 naive was given two plates, and CD8 memory was given one plate. To estimate repertoire size and how much clonotypes are shared between individuals, the study performed deep sequencing of blood TCR repertoires from roughly five healthy adults. Libraries were prepared and TCR repertoires were sequenced by different laboratories using diverse techniques, in order to increase sequencing depth and limit assay-specific biases. Each donor's leukapheresis produced roughly between roughly 0.94 and 9.5 billion PBMCs.

Using the deep immunoSEQ assay, multiplex PCR amplified TCR CDR3 regions from genomic DNA. Genomic DNA extracted from each cell subset was distributed evenly over all wells of several immunoSEQ 96-well plates, and each plate served as one replicate. For sorted subsets, about 0.2 ug genomic DNA, equal to about 30,000 T cell genomes, was loaded into each replicate PCR. The purified libraries were quantified using a Qubit 3.0 fluorometer, sized with a Bioanalyzer 2100, and then quantified again using the KAPA Library Quantification kit. Every immunoSEQ 96-well plate was sequenced on a separate single-read 150-cycle Illumina NextSeq 550 flow cell. For the original study's pipeline: Because only junctional sequences without quality scores were contained in the immunoSEQ output, filtering matching that applied to full-length reads could not be performed. Sequences were annotated with PyIR, a Python wrapper for IgBLAST v1.9, and V/J genes and CDR3 were assigned using IMGT germline references. Reads were filtered out if the reads had weak V/J assignments (E-value above 1e-6), no CDR3, stop codons, out-of-frame junctions, or ambiguous translated residues. A V3J clonotype was defined by an identical inferred V gene, J gene, and CDR3 amino acid sequence. Percentage overlap between repertoires was calculated by dividing the number of shared unique clonotypes by the size of the smaller repertoire. Repertoire richness was assessed with RTK rarefaction, the Chao1 estimator, and Recon v2.1 estimates of unobserved clonotypes. For all TCRbeta clonotypes obtained by the gDNA method from a few donors, generation probabilities were computed with OLGA. TCRdb carries this immuneACCESS record with in-frame sequences only. Its versions omit some clonotypes, under half of them owing to an unresolved V gene in the studies checked, with the rest unexplained. That table furnishes V, J and clone size, whereas the DNA furnished D and trimming. Counted in this sample were about 2 million clones; over 85% of them appeared once. Jointly, the top ten make up under 1.5% of the sample.

As regards this clone: Its binding antigen is unknown. The record has no base qualities; no much larger clone is one base away.

The CDR3 runs 15 amino acids, cysteine and phenylalanine included. The DNA shown is the 45-base CDR3, in frame from base 1. V ends up 7 bases short and J 4 bases short, with an unmatched junction base count of 8. For CDR1 and CDR2, the germline V gene lists SNHLY and FYNNEI. CD8 naive samples were obtained by positive selection for CCR7 among CD45RO-negative cells, yielding a CD45RA+CCR7+ population from which TemRA cells were excluded. Healthy HIV-negative adults with no recently reported acute infections or vaccinations were included as donors. Only Caucasian adults living in Nashville, Tennessee, USA were represented among the donors. After blood collection by leukapheresis, PBMCs were isolated using Ficoll-Histopaque density gradient centrifugation and then cryopreserved in the vapor phase of liquid nitrogen. Analytical flow cytometry was used to check the purity and quantity of every magnetically sorted T cell population. Genomic DNA was isolated from every sorted fraction and measured by UV absorbance on a Nanodrop 2000c.

Paper-wide results and their limitations: When a handful of donors were compared, the shared fraction of clonotypes was about 5% for naive CD4, 3% to 4% for naive CD8, roughly 2.5% for memory CD4, and approximately 0.4% for memory CD8. Larger estimated clonotype richness was generally found for naive subsets than for memory subsets. Sampling was restricted to blood, and TCR repertoires in tissue are likely to differ from TCR repertoires in blood. Because the study included a small number of donors, the genetic and exposure-history diversity represented was limited. Clonotypes shared by all four sorted-subset donors showed higher generation probabilities than non-shared clonotypes. Pairwise subsampling led to the expectation that sequencing depth would affect the degree of clonotype sharing among donors. Incomplete sequencing was indicated by rarefaction of sorted-subset datasets, despite the large sequencing depth.

Specimen: naive CD8+ T cells sorted from blood. The cell subset or site label here, explained by the study, means: CD45RA+CCR7+. The rearrangement joined TRBV2 to TRBJ2-1, with 9 junctional bases fitting TRBD2. The sequence derives from a young man in good health. Read as DNA, the sequence is TGTGCCAGCATTATGAGCGGGGGGTCATACAATGAGCAGTTCTTC. The translation is CASIMSGGSYNEQFF.